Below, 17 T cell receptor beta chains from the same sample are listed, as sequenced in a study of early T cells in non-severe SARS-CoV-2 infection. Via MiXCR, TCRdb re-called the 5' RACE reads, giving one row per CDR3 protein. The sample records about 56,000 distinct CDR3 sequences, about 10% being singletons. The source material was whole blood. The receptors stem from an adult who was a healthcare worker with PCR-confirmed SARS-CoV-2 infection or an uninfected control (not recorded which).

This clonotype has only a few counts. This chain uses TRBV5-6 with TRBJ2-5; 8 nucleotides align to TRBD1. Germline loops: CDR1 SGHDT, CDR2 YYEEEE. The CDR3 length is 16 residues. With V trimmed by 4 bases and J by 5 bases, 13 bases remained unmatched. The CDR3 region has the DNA TGTGCCAGCAGCCTTCTAGGACAGGGAGAGTCGGAGACCCAGTACTTC. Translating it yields CASSLLGQGESETQYF.

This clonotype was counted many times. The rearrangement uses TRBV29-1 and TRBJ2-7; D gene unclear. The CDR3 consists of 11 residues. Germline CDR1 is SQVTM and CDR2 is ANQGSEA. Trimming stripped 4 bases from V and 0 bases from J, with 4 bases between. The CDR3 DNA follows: TGCAGCGTTGTATTCTCCTACGAGCAGTACTTC. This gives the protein CSVVFSYEQYF.

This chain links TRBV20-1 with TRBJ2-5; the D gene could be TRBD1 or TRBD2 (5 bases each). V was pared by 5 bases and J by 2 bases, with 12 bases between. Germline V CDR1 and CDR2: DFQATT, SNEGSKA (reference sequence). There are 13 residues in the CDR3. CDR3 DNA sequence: TGCAGTGCTGACGGGACGGCGCAAGAGACCCAGTACTTC. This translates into CSADGTAQETQYF.

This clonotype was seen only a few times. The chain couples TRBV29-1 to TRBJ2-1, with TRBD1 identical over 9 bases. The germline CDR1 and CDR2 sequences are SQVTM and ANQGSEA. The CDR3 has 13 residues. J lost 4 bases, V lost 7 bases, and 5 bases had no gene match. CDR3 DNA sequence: TGCAGCGGGGGACAGGGAATTTACAATGAGCAGTTCTTC. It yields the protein CSGGQGIYNEQFF.

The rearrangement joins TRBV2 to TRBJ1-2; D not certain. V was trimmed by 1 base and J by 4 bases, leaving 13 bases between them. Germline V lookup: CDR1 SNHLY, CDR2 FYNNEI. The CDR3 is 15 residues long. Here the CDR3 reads CASSEGPGGPYGYTF. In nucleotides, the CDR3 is TGTGCCAGCAGTGAAGGGCCGGGCGGACCCTATGGCTACACCTTC.

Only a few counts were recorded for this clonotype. The CDR3 loop reads CASSQDWNTQYF. The DNA of the CDR3 is TGCGCCAGCAGCCAAGATTGGAATACGCAGTATTTT. The chain is built from TRBV4-1 and TRBJ2-3; no firm D call. Germline CDR1 MGHRA, CDR2 YSYEKL. CDR3 size: 12 residues. V lost 0 bases and J 7 bases, leaving 5 bases between the germline ends.

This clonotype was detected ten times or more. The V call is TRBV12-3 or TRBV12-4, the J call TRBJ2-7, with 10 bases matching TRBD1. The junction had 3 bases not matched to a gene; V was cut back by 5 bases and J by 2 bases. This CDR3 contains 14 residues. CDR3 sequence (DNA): TGTGCCAGCAGTGGGACAGGGGAAACCTACGAGCAGTACTTC. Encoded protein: CASSGTGETYEQYF.

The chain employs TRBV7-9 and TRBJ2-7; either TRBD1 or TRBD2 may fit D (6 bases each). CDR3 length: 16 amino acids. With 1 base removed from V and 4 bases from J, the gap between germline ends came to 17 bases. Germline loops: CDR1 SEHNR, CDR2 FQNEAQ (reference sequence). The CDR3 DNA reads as TGTGCCAGCAGCTTAGAAGGAGGGGGGACACCATACGAGCAGTACTTC. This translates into CASSLEGGGTPYEQYF.

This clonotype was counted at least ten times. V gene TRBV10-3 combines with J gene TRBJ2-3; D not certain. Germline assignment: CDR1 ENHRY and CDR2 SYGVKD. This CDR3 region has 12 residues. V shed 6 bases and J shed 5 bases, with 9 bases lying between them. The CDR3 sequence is CAISRMGDTQYF. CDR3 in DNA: TGTGCCATCAGCCGAATGGGAGATACGCAGTATTTT.

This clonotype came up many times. The CDR3 protein is CASSLVAGYNEQFF. The CDR3 DNA follows: TGTGCCAGCAGTTTAGTAGCGGGGTACAATGAGCAGTTCTTC. V usage is TRBV12-3 or TRBV12-4 and J usage is TRBJ2-1; 8 positions agree with TRBD2. This CDR3 spans 14 amino acids. The J segment lost 4 bases and the V segment lost 1 base, leaving 0 bases of the junction unmatched.

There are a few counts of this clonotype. This CDR3 is CASSESYNEQFF. Here the CDR3 DNA reads TGTGCCAGCTCAGAATCCTACAATGAGCAGTTCTTC. V is TRBV18 and J is TRBJ2-1; D not resolved. Germline assignment: CDR1 KGHSH and CDR2 LQKENI. This CDR3 comprises 12 residues. V lost 5 bases, J lost 1 base, and 3 bases lay in between.

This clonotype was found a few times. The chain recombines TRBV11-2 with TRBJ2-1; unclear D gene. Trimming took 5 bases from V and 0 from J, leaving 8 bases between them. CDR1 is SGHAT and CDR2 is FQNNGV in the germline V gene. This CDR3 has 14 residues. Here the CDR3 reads CASSLSSSYNEQFF. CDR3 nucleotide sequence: TGTGCCAGCAGCCTTAGTAGCTCCTACAATGAGCAGTTCTTC.

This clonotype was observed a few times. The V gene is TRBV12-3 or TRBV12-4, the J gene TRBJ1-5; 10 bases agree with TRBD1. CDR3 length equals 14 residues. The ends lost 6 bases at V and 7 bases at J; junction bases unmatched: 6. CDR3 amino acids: CASSTGTGDQPQHF. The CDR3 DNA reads TGTGCCAGCAGCACCGGGACAGGGGACCAGCCCCAGCATTTT.

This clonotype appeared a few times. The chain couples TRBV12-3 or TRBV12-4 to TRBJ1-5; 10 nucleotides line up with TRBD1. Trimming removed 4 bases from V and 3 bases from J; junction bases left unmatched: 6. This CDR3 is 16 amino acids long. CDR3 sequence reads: CASSSGTGVFNQPQHF. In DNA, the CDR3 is TGTGCCAGCAGTTCTGGGACAGGGGTTTTCAATCAGCCCCAGCATTTT.

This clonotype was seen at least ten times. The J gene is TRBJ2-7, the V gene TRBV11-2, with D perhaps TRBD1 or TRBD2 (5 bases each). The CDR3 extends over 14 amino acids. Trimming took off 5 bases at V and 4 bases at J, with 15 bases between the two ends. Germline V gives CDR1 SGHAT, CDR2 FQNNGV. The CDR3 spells CASSRAGGPYEQYF. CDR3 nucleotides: TGTGCCAGCAGCCGGGCTGGGGGTCCATACGAGCAGTACTTC.

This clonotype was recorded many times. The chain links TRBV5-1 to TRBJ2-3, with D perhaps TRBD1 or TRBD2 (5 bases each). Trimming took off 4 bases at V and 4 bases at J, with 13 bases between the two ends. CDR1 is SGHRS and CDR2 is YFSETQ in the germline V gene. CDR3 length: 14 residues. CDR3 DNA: TGCGCCAGCAGCCCTAGGGACGCGGCAGATACGCAGTATTTT. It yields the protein CASSPRDAADTQYF.

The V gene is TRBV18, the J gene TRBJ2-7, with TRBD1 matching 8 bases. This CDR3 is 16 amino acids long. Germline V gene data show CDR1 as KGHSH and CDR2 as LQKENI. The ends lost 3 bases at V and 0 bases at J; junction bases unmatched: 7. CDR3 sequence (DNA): TGTGCCAGCTCACCCATTGACAGGGGAGTCTCCTACGAGCAGTACTTC. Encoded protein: CASSPIDRGVSYEQYF.